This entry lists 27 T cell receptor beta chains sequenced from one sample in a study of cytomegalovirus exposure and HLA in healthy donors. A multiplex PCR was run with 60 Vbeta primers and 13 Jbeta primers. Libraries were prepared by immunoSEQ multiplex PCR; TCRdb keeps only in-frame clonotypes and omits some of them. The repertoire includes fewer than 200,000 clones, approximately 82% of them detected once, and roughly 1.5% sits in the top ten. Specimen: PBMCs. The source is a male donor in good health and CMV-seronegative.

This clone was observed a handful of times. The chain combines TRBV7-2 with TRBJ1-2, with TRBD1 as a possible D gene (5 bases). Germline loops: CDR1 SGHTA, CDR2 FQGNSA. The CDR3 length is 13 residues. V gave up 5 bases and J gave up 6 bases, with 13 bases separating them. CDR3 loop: CASSPSPRDGYTF. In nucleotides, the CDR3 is TGTGCCAGCAGCCCATCACCCAGGGATGGCTACACCTTC.

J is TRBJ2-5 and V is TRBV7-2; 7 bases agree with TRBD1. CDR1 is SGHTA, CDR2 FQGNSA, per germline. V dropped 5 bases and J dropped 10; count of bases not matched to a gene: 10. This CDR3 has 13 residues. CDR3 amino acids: CASSLGQVEDQYF. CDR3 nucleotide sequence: TGTGCCAGCAGCCTTGGACAGGTCGAGGACCAGTACTTC. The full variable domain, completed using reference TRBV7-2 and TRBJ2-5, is GAGVSQSPSNKVTEKGKDVELRCDPISGHTALYWYRQSLGQGLEFLIYFQGNSAPDKSGLPSDRFSAERTGGSVSTLTIQRTQQEDSAVYLCASSLGQVEDQYFGPGTRLLVL.

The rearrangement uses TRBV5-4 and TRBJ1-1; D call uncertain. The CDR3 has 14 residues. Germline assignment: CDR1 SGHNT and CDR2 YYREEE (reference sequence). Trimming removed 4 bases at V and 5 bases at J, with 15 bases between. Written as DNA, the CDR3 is TGTGCCAGCAGCGCCGGAGGAGGGAGGACTGAAGCTTTCTTT. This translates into CASSAGGGRTEAFF.

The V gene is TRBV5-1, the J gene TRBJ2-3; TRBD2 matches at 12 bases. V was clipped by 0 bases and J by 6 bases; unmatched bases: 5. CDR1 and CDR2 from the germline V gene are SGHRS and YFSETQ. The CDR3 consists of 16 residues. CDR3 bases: TGCGCCAGCAGCTTGGGGTCTAGCGGGAGGGTCGATACGCAGTATTTT. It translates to CASSLGSSGRVDTQYF.

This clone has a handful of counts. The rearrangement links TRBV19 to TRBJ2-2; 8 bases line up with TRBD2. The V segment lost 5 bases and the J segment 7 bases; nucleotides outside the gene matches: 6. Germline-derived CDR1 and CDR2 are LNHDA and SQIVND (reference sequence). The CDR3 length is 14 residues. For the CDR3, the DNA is TGTGCCAGTAGTCGCAGCCGGGGGGGCGGGGAGCTGTTTTTT. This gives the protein CASSRSRGGGELFF.

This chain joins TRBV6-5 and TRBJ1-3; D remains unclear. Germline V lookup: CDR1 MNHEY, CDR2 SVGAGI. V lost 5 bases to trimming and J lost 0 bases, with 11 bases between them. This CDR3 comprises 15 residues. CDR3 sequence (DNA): TGTGCCAGCAGTCCGTCGGGAGTCTCTGGAAACACCATATATTTT. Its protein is CASSPSGVSGNTIYF.

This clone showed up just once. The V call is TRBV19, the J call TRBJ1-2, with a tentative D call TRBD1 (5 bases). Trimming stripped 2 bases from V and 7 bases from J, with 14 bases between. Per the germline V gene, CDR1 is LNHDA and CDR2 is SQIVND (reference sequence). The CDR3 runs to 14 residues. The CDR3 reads CASSIKGDIRGYTF. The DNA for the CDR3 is TGTGCCAGTAGTATAAAAGGGGATATTCGTGGCTACACCTTC. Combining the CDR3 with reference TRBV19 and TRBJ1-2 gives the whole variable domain DGGITQSPKYLFRKEGQNVTLSCEQNLNHDAMYWYRQDPGQGLRLIYYSQIVNDFQKGDIAEGYSVSREKKESFPLTVTSAQKNPTAFYLCASSIKGDIRGYTFGSGTRLTVV.

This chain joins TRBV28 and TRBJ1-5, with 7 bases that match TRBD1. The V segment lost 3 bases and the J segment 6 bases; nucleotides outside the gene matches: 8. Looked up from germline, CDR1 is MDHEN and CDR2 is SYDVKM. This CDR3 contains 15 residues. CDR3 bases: TGTGCCAGCAGTTTGGATGGACAGGTTGGTCAGCCCCAGCATTTT. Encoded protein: CASSLDGQVGQPQHF.

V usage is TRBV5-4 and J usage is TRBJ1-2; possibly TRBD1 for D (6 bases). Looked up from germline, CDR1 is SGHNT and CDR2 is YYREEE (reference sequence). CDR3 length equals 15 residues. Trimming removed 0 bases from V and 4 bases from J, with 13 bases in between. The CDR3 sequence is CASSLGGQSTYGYTF. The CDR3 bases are TGTGCCAGCAGCTTGGGCGGACAGTCTACCTATGGCTACACCTTC.

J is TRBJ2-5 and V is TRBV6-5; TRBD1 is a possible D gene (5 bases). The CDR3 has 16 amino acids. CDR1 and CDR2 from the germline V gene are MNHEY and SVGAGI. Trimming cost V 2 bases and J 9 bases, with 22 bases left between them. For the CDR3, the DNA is TGTGCCAGCAGTTACGCGCTTGACAGTTTCAAGTCGTCCCAGTACTTC. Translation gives CASSYALDSFKSSQYF.

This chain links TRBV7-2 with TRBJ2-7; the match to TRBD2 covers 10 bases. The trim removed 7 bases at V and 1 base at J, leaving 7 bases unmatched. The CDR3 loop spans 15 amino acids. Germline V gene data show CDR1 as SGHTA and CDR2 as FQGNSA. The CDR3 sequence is CASTLSGGISYEQYF. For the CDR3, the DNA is TGTGCCAGCACCCTTAGCGGGGGGATTTCCTACGAGCAGTACTTC.

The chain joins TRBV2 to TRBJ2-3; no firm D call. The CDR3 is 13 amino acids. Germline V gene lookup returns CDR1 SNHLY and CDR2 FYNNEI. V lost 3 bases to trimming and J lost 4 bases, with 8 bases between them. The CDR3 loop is CASSELGSDTQYF. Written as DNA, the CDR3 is TGTGCCAGCAGTGAGCTAGGTTCAGATACGCAGTATTTT.

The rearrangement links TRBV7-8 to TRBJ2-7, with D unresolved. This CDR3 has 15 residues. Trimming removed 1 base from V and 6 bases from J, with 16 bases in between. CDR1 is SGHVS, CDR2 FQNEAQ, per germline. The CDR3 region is CASSLVRFSPLEQYF. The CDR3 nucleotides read TGTGCCAGCAGCTTAGTCCGGTTTTCCCCACTCGAGCAGTACTTC.

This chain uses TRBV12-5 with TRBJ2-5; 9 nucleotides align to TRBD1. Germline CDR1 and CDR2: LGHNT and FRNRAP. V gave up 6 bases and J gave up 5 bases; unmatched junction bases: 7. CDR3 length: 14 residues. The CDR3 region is CASGPGQGLETQYF. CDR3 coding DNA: TGTGCTAGTGGGCCGGGACAGGGACTGGAGACCCAGTACTTC.

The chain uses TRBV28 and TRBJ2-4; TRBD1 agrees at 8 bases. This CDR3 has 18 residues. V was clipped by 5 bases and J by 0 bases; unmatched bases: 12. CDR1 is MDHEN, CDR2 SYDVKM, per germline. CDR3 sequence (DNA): TGTGCCAGCAGTGTCGGACAGGGCTTCATCCTAGCCAAAAACATTCAGTACTTC. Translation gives CASSVGQGFILAKNIQYF.

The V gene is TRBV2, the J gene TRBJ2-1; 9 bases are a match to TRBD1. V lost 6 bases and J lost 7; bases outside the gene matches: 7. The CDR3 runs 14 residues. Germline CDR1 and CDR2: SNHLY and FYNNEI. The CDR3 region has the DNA TGTGCCAGCAGCACTTGGACAGGGGAAAATGAGCAGTTCTTC. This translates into CASSTWTGENEQFF.

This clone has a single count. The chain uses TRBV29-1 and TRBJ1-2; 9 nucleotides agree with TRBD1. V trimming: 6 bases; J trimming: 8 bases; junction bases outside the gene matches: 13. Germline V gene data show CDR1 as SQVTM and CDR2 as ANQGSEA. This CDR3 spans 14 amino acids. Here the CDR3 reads CSVQGQGSFGGYTF. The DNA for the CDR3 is TGCAGCGTCCAGGGACAGGGAAGCTTCGGAGGCTACACCTTC.

The CDR3 coding sequence is TGTGCCAGCAGCCAGGGACAGATGAACACTGAAGCTTTCTTT. It translates to CASSQGQMNTEAFF. The chain uses TRBV4-2 and TRBJ1-1, with TRBD1 matching over 7 bases. With V trimmed by 3 bases and J by 0 bases, 1 base remained unmatched. Germline CDR1 and CDR2: LGHNA and YNFKEQ. The CDR3 totals 14 residues.

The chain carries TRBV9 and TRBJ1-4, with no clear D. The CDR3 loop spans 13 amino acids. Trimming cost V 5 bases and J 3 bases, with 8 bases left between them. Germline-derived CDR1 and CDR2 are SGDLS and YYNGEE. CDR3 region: CASRLVANEKLFF. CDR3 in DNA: TGTGCCAGCAGGTTAGTGGCTAATGAAAAACTGTTTTTT.

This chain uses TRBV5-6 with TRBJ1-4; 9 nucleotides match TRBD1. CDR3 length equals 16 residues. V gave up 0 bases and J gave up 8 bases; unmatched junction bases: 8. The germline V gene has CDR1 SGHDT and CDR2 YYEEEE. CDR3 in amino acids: CASSLGPGQGGEKLFF. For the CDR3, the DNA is TGTGCCAGCAGCTTGGGACCGGGACAGGGCGGGGAAAAACTGTTTTTT.

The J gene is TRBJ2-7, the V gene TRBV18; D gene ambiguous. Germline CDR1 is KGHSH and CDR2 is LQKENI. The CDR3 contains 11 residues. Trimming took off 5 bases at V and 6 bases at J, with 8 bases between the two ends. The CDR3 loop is CASSSQFEQYF. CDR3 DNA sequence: TGTGCCAGCTCATCCCAGTTCGAGCAGTACTTC.

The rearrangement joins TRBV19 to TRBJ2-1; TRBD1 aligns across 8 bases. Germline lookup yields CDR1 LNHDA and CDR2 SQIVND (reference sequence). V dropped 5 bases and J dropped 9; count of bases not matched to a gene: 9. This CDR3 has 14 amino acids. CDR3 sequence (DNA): TGTGCCAGTAGTTCTACAGGGGGGAAAGGTGAGCAGTTCTTC. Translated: CASSSTGGKGEQFF.

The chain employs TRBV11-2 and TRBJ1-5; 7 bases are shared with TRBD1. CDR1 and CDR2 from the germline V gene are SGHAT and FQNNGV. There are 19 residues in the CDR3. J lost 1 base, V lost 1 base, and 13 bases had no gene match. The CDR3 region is CASSLGYGQGVRSNQPQHF. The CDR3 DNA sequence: TGTGCCAGCAGCTTAGGGTACGGGCAGGGGGTTCGGAGCAATCAGCCCCAGCATTTT.

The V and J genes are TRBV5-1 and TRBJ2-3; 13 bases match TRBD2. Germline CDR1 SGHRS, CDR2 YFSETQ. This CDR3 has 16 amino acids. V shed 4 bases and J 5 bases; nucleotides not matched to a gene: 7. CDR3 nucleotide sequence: TGCGCCAGCAGCCCCGGACTAGCGGGGGTAGGAGATACGCAGTATTTT. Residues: CASSPGLAGVGDTQYF.

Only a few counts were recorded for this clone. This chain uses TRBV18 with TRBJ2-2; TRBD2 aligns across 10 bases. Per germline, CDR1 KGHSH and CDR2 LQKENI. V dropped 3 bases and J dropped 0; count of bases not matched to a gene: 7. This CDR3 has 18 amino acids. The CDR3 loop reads CASSPQTSGPANTGELFF. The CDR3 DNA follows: TGTGCCAGCTCACCGCAGACTAGCGGGCCCGCGAACACCGGGGAGCTGTTTTTT.

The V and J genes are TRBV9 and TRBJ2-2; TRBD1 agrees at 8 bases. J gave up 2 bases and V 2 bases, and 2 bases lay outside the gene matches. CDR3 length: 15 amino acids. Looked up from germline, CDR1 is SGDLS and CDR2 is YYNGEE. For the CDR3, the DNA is TGTGCCAGCAGCGTTCAGGGGGCAAACACCGGGGAGCTGTTTTTT. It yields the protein CASSVQGANTGELFF.

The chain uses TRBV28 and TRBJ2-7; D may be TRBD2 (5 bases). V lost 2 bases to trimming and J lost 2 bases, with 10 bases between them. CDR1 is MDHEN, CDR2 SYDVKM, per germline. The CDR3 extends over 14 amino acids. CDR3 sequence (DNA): TGTGCCAGCAGTTTACCGAGGGTCCCCTACGAGCAGTACTTC. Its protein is CASSLPRVPYEQYF.